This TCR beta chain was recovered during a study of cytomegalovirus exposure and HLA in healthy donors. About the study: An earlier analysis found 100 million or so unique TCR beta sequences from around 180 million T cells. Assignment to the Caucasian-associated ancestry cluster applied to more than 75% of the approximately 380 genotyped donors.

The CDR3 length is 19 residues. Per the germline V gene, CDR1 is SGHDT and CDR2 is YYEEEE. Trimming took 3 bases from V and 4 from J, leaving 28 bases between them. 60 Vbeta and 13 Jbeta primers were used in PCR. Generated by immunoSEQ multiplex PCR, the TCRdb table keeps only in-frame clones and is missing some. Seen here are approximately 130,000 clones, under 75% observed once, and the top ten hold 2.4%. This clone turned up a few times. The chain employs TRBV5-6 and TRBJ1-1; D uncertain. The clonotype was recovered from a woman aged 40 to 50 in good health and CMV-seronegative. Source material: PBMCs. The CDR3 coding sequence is TGTGCCAGCAGCTCACCCTCCGCCGAGTGGTCCCAACGCATCACTGAAGCTTTCTTT. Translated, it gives CASSSPSAEWSQRITEAFF. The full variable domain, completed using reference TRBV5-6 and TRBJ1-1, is DAGVTQSPTHLIKTRGQQVTLRCSPKSGHDTVSWYQQALGQGPQFIFQYYEEEERQRGNFPDRFSGHQFPNYSSELNVNALLLGDSALYLCASSSPSAEWSQRITEAFFGQGTRLTVV.